A single sample gave rise to the 14 T cell receptor beta chains below, sequenced in a study of T cell responses to AZD1222 COVID-19 vaccine. Profiling relied on immunoSEQ multiplex PCR, and the TCRdb table lists in-frame clones only, not all of them. The sample holds under 200,000 clones, 70% to 90% seen once. Sequencing used peripheral blood, obtained 28 days after the second AZD1222 dose. These receptors all stem from an adult who received the AZD1222 COVID-19 vaccine.

The rearrangement joins TRBV27 to TRBJ2-2; the match to TRBD1 covers 7 bases. CDR3 length: 17 amino acids. Trimming removed 3 bases from V and 3 bases from J; junction bases left unmatched: 10. Germline lookup yields CDR1 MNHEY and CDR2 SMNVEV (reference sequence). The CDR3 bases are TGTGCCAGCAGTTTCCTATTGACAGGGAAAGACACCGGGGAGCTGTTTTTT. This translates into CASSFLLTGKDTGELFF.

The CDR3 DNA sequence: TGTGCCAGCAGCCTAGGCCCGGGAGGGGAGACCCAGTACTTC. Translating it yields CASSLGPGGETQYF. The rearrangement uses TRBV7-2 and TRBJ2-5; 8 bases are a match to TRBD2. The CDR3 is 14 amino acids. Trimming removed 5 bases from V and 5 bases from J; junction bases left unmatched: 7. The V gene's germline CDR1 is SGHTA and CDR2 FQGNSA.

The chain recombines TRBV11-3 with TRBJ2-5, with no clear D. Germline-derived CDR1 and CDR2 are SGHNT and YENEEA. V lost 6 bases to trimming and J lost 2 bases, with 13 bases between them. There are 14 residues in the CDR3. Written as DNA, the CDR3 is TGTGCCAGCAGTTCGGGTGGGGTACAAGAGACCCAGTACTTC. Its translation is CASSSGGVQETQYF. Together with reference TRBV11-3 and TRBJ2-5, the CDR3 gives the full variable domain: EAGVVQSPRYKIIEKKQPVAFWCNPISGHNTLYWYLQNLGQGPELLIRYENEEAVDDSQLPKDRFSAERLKGVDSTLKIQPAELGDSAVYLCASSSGGVQETQYFGPGTRLLVL.

The table lists this clone with a count of one. The genes are TRBV25-1 and TRBJ2-2, with 8 bases that match TRBD2. The CDR3 is made up of 16 amino acids. Germline lookup yields CDR1 MGHDK and CDR2 SYGVNS. J was trimmed by 1 base and V by 4 bases; bases with no gene match: 5. DNA of the CDR3: TGTGCCAGCAGTGCCATAGCGGGGTTGAACACCGGGGAGCTGTTTTTT. Protein sequence: CASSAIAGLNTGELFF.

In its sample, this clone was seen a few times. The chain is built from TRBV11-3 and TRBJ2-2; D may be TRBD2 (6 bases). This CDR3 region has 15 residues. From germline, CDR1 is SGHNT and CDR2 YENEEA. Trimming left V 5 bases short and J 4 bases short, with 14 bases between. CDR3 sequence (DNA): TGTGCCAGCAGCCACAGCGGCGGGACCACCGGGGAGCTGTTTTTT. Translating gives CASSHSGGTTGELFF.

The table lists this clone with a count of one. This rearrangement joins TRBV10-3 to TRBJ1-1, with D perhaps TRBD1 (6 bases). CDR3 length: 14 amino acids. V lost 6 bases to trimming and J lost 4 bases, with 15 bases between them. Germline values: CDR1 ENHRY, CDR2 SYGVKD. The CDR3 sequence is CAISKDSGGTEAFF. CDR3 DNA: TGTGCCATCAGCAAGGACAGCGGTGGCACTGAAGCTTTCTTT.

The chain is built from TRBV5-1 and TRBJ1-3; the D is unclear. This CDR3 comprises 16 residues. Looked up from germline, CDR1 is SGHRS and CDR2 is YFSETQ. Trimming took 4 bases from V and 0 from J, leaving 14 bases between them. The CDR3 sequence: CASSPRSDPSGNTIYF. CDR3 nucleotides: TGCGCCAGCAGCCCCCGCTCAGACCCCTCTGGAAACACCATATATTTT.

This clone has just one count. The V gene is TRBV15, the J gene TRBJ2-1; 7 bases agree with TRBD2. Germline values: CDR1 LNHNV, CDR2 YYDKDF (reference sequence). CDR3 length: 16 amino acids. Trimming cost V 0 bases and J 4 bases; bases outside gene matches: 6. The CDR3 DNA follows: TGTGCCACCAGCAGAGATGGTTCGGGGGGTTACAATGAGCAGTTCTTC. Residues: CATSRDGSGGYNEQFF.

This sequence joins TRBV30 and TRBJ2-1; 8 positions agree with TRBD1. The junction had 7 bases not matched to a gene; V was cut back by 1 base and J by 14 bases. Germline-derived CDR1 and CDR2 are GTSNPN and SVGIG (reference sequence). There are 12 residues in the CDR3. CDR3: CAWSEPGQAKFF. The CDR3, as DNA: TGTGCCTGGAGTGAGCCGGGACAGGCTAAGTTCTTC.

This chain connects TRBV2 to TRBJ1-1; possibly TRBD1 for D (6 bases). The CDR3 extends over 14 amino acids. Between the trimmed V and J ends, which lost 7 bases and 5 bases, there was a span of 17 bases. Germline V gene sequence: CDR1 SNHLY, CDR2 FYNNEI. The CDR3 sequence is CASTVEGGQTEAFF. The CDR3 DNA reads TGTGCCAGCACGGTAGAGGGGGGGCAAACTGAAGCTTTCTTT.

The chain has TRBV6-2 or TRBV6-3 and TRBJ2-5; the D gene is possibly TRBD2 (7 bases). This CDR3 contains 15 residues. The germline gives CDR1 MNHEY, CDR2 SVGEGT. V was shortened by 2 bases and J by 4 bases, with 14 bases between the two germline ends. DNA for the CDR3: TGTGCCAGCAGTTACGCCACGGGGGGCCGAGAGACCCAGTACTTC. Translated: CASSYATGGRETQYF.

The gene calls are TRBV10-3 and TRBJ1-1; D unclear. CDR1 and CDR2 from the germline V gene are ENHRY and SYGVKD. The CDR3 consists of 13 residues. With 3 bases removed from V and 3 bases from J, the gap between germline ends came to 8 bases. The CDR3 loop reads CAISDGVHTEAFF. The CDR3 DNA is TGTGCCATCAGTGACGGGGTACACACTGAAGCTTTCTTT.

This chain uses TRBV6-2 or TRBV6-3 with TRBJ2-7; D is perhaps TRBD1 (5 bases). CDR1 and CDR2 from the germline V gene are MNHEY and SVGEGT. This CDR3 has 14 amino acids. V lost 0 bases to trimming and J lost 6 bases, with 12 bases between them. The chain's CDR3 is CASSYSGAGREQYF. The CDR3 DNA sequence: TGTGCCAGCAGTTACTCGGGCGCAGGGCGCGAGCAGTACTTC.

V usage is TRBV6-5 and J usage is TRBJ1-5, with D possibly matching TRBD1 (6 bases). V lost 5 bases, J lost 2 bases, and 13 bases lay in between. The CDR3 is made up of 15 amino acids. Germline V gives CDR1 MNHEY, CDR2 SVGAGI. CDR3 residues: CASSRNRVGNQPQHF. CDR3 bases: TGTGCCAGCAGTCGCAACAGGGTTGGCAATCAGCCCCAGCATTTT.